These T cell receptor beta chains were read from a single sample in a study of blood T cells in healthy people across ages. TCRdb independently ran MiXCR on the 5' RACE reads; one entry per CDR3 protein. The top ten hold 13% of the sample, which has hundreds of thousands of distinct CDR3 sequences, over 40% seen once. The sequenced material came from blood. The receptors were sampled from a woman older than 75 in good health. CDR3s include the opening cysteine and the closing phenylalanine or tryptophan. A D gene is named only where the DNA matches it firmly. Only some rows state a clone size, as once, few, many or a class for expanded clones.

v_call	d_call	j_call	clone_size	cdr3_aa	cdr3_nt
TRBV7-9	-	TRBJ1-6	-	CASSMGGQLTGSPLHF	TGTGCCAGCTCAATGGGGGGTCAGCTAACGGGTTCACCCCTCCACTTT
TRBV4-1	-	TRBJ2-5	-	CASSLLLGPPETQYF	TGCGCCAGCAGCCTCCTATTGGGCCCCCCAGAGACCCAGTACTTC
TRBV5-1	-	TRBJ2-5	-	CASTPRGEYQETQYF	TGCGCCAGCACCCCGCGAGGGGAGTACCAAGAGACCCAGTACTTC
TRBV4-2	-	TRBJ2-7	many	CASSLDFGGMGYEQYF	TGTGCCAGCAGCCTGGATTTTGGGGGGATGGGTTACGAGCAGTACTTC
TRBV30	-	TRBJ2-5	-	CALSRETQYF	TGTGCCTTATCCCGGGAGACCCAGTACTTC
TRBV3-1	TRBD2	TRBJ2-1	-	CASSPSAGGAYNEQFF	TGTGCCAGCAGCCCATCAGCGGGAGGGGCCTACAATGAGCAGTTCTTC
TRBV4-1	TRBD1	TRBJ2-1	-	CASSPGGDRVLDEQFF	TGCGCCAGCAGCCCAGGGGGGGACAGGGTCCTCGATGAGCAGTTCTTC
TRBV9	TRBD1	TRBJ2-1	many	CASSVGGQGFGEQFF	TGTGCCAGCAGCGTAGGGGGACAGGGTTTCGGTGAGCAGTTCTTC
TRBV20-1	-	TRBJ1-1	-	CSARTGWVGTEAFF	TGCAGTGCTAGAACCGGTTGGGTTGGCACTGAAGCTTTCTTT
TRBV29-1	TRBD1	TRBJ2-1	-	CSGDRQDNEQFF	TGCAGCGGGGACAGGCAGGACAATGAGCAGTTCTTC
TRBV20-1	TRBD1	TRBJ2-1	many	CSARGQGAFNEQFF	TGCAGTGCTAGAGGACAGGGGGCCTTCAATGAGCAGTTCTTC
TRBV28	TRBD1	TRBJ2-2	-	CASSSYLPGTGANTGELFF	TGTGCCAGCAGTTCCTACCTGCCCGGGACAGGGGCGAACACCGGGGAGCTGTTTTTT
TRBV6-6	-	TRBJ1-2	-	CASSGAGVEGYTF	TGTGCCAGCAGTGGGGCCGGGGTGGAGGGCTACACCTTC
TRBV18	-	TRBJ2-1	few	CASSPAGAGVGEQFF	TGTGCCAGCTCACCTGCCGGGGCCGGGGTAGGTGAGCAGTTCTTC
TRBV20-1	TRBD1	TRBJ1-2	-	CSASSGTVDYGYTF	TGCAGTGCTTCCTCCGGGACAGTGGACTATGGCTACACCTTC
TRBV28	-	TRBJ1-5	-	CASSLGVSQPQHF	TGTGCCAGCAGTTTGGGGGTGAGTCAGCCCCAGCATTTT
TRBV4-3	-	TRBJ2-3	-	CASSNRVSRDTQYF	TGCGCCAGCAGCAACAGGGTTAGCCGAGATACGCAGTATTTT
TRBV12-3/TRBV12-4	-	TRBJ2-2	-	CASSPLGAGTGELFF	TGTGCCAGCAGTCCCCTGGGGGCAGGCACCGGGGAGCTGTTTTTT
TRBV12-3/TRBV12-4	TRBD2	TRBJ2-1	many	CASTPGGGLFDEQFF	TGTGCCAGCACCCCCGGGGGGGGCCTGTTCGATGAGCAGTTCTTC
TRBV5-1	TRBD1	TRBJ2-2	many	CASSLGDRSNTGELFF	TGCGCCAGCAGCTTGGGGGACAGATCGAACACCGGGGAGCTGTTTTTT
TRBV7-9	-	TRBJ2-3	many	CASSLPNLRVEDTQYF	TGTGCCAGCAGCTTACCCAACCTAAGGGTGGAGGATACGCAGTATTTT
TRBV28	TRBD2	TRBJ2-3	many	CASRFRKGLAGLSTDTQYF	TGTGCCAGCAGGTTCCGAAAGGGACTAGCGGGTCTTAGCACAGATACGCAGTATTTT
TRBV7-9	-	TRBJ1-1	-	CASRLGGTEAFF	TGTGCCAGCAGACTGGGGGGAACTGAAGCTTTCTTT
TRBV6-1	TRBD1	TRBJ2-2	-	CASSGQGAMNTGELFF	TGTGCCAGCAGTGGACAGGGGGCGATGAACACCGGGGAGCTGTTTTTT
TRBV2	TRBD2	TRBJ2-1	-	CASRGIRGDPNEQFF	TGTGCCAGCAGGGGCATCCGGGGGGACCCCAATGAGCAGTTCTTC
TRBV10-3	-	TRBJ1-2	-	CAISESNPGLNYGYTF	TGTGCCATCAGTGAGTCGAATCCGGGCTTGAACTATGGCTACACCTTC
TRBV29-1	TRBD1	TRBJ2-7	-	CSVAATGAYEQYF	TGCAGCGTTGCAGCGACAGGGGCCTACGAGCAGTACTTC
TRBV20-1	-	TRBJ1-6	-	CSARLFATGDSPLHF	TGCAGTGCTAGACTCTTCGCTACAGGAGATTCACCCCTCCACTTT
TRBV3-1	-	TRBJ1-6	-	CASSQENIGVGSPLHF	TGTGCCAGCAGCCAAGAGAATATAGGGGTAGGGTCACCCCTCCACTTT
TRBV4-2	TRBD2	TRBJ2-1	many	CASSPSLFGLAGGRGNEQFF	TGTGCCAGCAGCCCTTCACTTTTCGGACTAGCGGGAGGCCGCGGCAATGAGCAGTTCTTC
TRBV7-9	-	TRBJ1-1	-	CASSLFGVAGTEAFF	TGTGCCAGCAGCTTATTTGGAGTTGCGGGCACTGAAGCTTTCTTT
TRBV4-1	-	TRBJ2-7	-	CASSQALTGLSYEQYF	TGCGCCAGCAGCCAAGCTCTGACGGGGCTATCCTACGAGCAGTACTTC
TRBV4-2	TRBD2	TRBJ2-3	-	CASSQVASGGEASTDTQYF	TGTGCCAGCAGCCAAGTTGCCAGCGGGGGGGAGGCTAGCACAGATACGCAGTATTTT
TRBV29-1	TRBD2	TRBJ2-3	-	CSVEPLAGGTDTQYF	TGCAGCGTTGAACCTCTAGCGGGAGGCACAGATACGCAGTATTTT
TRBV29-1	TRBD2	TRBJ2-1	-	CSVGGSGRGNEQFF	TGCAGCGTTGGGGGTAGCGGGAGAGGGAATGAGCAGTTCTTC
TRBV3-1	-	TRBJ2-1	many	CASSQPLAGVNEQFF	TGTGCCAGCAGCCAACCCTTGGCAGGGGTCAATGAGCAGTTCTTC
TRBV9	TRBD2	TRBJ2-3	many	CASSSGASGSDTQYF	TGTGCCAGCAGCTCGGGGGCTAGCGGGAGCGATACGCAGTATTTT
TRBV2	-	TRBJ2-1	many	CASTLEGEQFF	TGTGCCAGCACCTTAGAGGGTGAGCAGTTCTTC
TRBV20-1	-	TRBJ2-3	few	CSAVDSRISTDTQYF	TGCAGTGCCGTGGACAGCCGGATCAGCACAGATACGCAGTATTTT
TRBV19	TRBD1	TRBJ2-5	few	CASKPGQQETQYF	TGTGCCAGTAAGCCGGGACAGCAAGAGACCCAGTACTTC
TRBV27	-	TRBJ2-7	many	CASSFLGPYEQYF	TGTGCCAGCAGTTTCCTGGGTCCCTACGAGCAGTACTTC
TRBV7-9	-	TRBJ2-5	many	CASSLHSAWETQYF	TGTGCCAGCAGCTTACACTCCGCGTGGGAGACCCAGTACTTC
TRBV7-9	-	TRBJ2-7	-	CASSLAGHEQYF	TGTGCCAGCAGCTTAGCGGGGCACGAGCAGTACTTC
TRBV11-2	-	TRBJ2-1	-	CASSLARTAYNEQFF	TGTGCCAGCAGCTTAGCCCGGACAGCTTACAATGAGCAGTTCTTC
TRBV25-1	-	TRBJ1-2	-	CASSVHATNPDGYTF	TGTGCCAGCAGTGTACACGCGACTAACCCTGACGGCTACACCTTC
TRBV4-2	-	TRBJ2-1	-	CASSQRRGGGSSYNEQFF	TGTGCCAGCAGCCAACGTCGGGGCGGAGGGAGCTCCTACAATGAGCAGTTCTTC
TRBV27	TRBD1	TRBJ2-1	few	CASSFGTGGPWEQFF	TGTGCCAGCAGTTTCGGGACAGGGGGCCCATGGGAGCAGTTCTTC
TRBV18	TRBD1	TRBJ2-7	many	CASSADRGEQYF	TGTGCCAGCTCAGCTGACAGGGGCGAGCAGTACTTC
TRBV12-3/TRBV12-4	-	TRBJ1-2	many	CASSADGNYGYTF	TGTGCCAGCAGTGCCGACGGGAACTATGGCTACACCTTC
TRBV7-2	-	TRBJ2-2	-	CASSSQSHTGELFF	TGTGCCAGCAGCTCCCAGTCCCACACCGGGGAGCTGTTTTTT
TRBV12-3/TRBV12-4	-	TRBJ2-7	many	CASSGLAFPYEQYF	TGTGCCAGCAGTGGATTAGCGTTTCCCTACGAGCAGTACTTC
TRBV24-1	-	TRBJ2-1	many	CATWVGGNRNEQFF	TGTGCCACCTGGGTCGGGGGAAATAGGAATGAGCAGTTCTTC
TRBV20-1	-	TRBJ2-3	-	CSAQRPSTDTQYF	TGCAGTGCTCAGCGGCCTAGCACAGATACGCAGTATTTT
TRBV5-1	TRBD1	TRBJ1-5	-	CASSSGTGLGQPQHF	TGCGCCAGCAGCTCCGGGACAGGGTTGGGTCAGCCCCAGCATTTT